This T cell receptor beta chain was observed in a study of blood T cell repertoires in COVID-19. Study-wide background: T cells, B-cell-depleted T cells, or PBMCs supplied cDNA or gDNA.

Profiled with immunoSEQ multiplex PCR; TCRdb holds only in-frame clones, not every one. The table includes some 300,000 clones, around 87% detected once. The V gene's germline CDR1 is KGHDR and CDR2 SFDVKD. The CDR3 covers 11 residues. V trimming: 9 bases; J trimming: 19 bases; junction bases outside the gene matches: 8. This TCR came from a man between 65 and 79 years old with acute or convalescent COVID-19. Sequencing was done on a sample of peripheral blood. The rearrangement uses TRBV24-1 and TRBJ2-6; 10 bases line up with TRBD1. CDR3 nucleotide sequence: TGTGCCACCGGAGGACAGGGGGGGATTACTTTC. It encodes CATGGQGGITF.